This T cell receptor beta chain was recorded in a study of T cells after yellow fever vaccination (dated by TCRdb to about 2019). General notes on the study: The SMART-Seq v4 Ultra Low Input RNA kit was used to prepare libraries from fractions with low cell numbers. Two healthy male donors made up the cohort, one aged 18 to 29 years and the other aged 30 to 39 years. Bulk TCR alpha and beta repertoires were sequenced longitudinally to track T-cell clones before and after primary and booster YFV17D yellow fever vaccination. Bulk PBMC replicates and cell subsets were isolated from blood drawn at multiple timepoints before and after both primary and secondary immunization. Results and caveats for the whole study, not just this receptor: FACS-sorted repertoires could contain abundant contaminating clonotypes from the bulk population, so computational filtering was required. Only a couple of donors were included in the study, so the extent to which the findings can be generalized is limited. A small fraction of clonotypes appeared in both the CD4 and CD8 compartments, likely as a result of convergent recombination. After the booster, most of the clones that had expanded following primary vaccination were detected again (roughly 97% of CD4 and around 90% of CD8), which suggests that memory was broadly maintained. The secondary T-cell response was weaker than the primary response but faster, peaking on day 5 instead of day 15.

This clonotype has just a few counts. Its antigen specificity is not known. Per-nucleotide qualities are absent, and no much larger clonotype sits a single base away. The sample's treatment or condition label is to be understood as: live attenuated yellow fever vaccine strain. At every blood-draw timepoint, two biological replicates of bulk PBMCs were collected. PBMCs were isolated from peripheral blood using a standard Ficoll-Paque protocol. TriZol was used to extract RNA from bulk PBMCs, from CD4 and CD8 fractions, and from dextramer-positive and dextramer-negative fractions. Synthesis of TCR cDNA relied on 5'RACE template switching, a step that introduced a universal primer site along with unique molecular identifiers. cDNA synthesis was primed from both the TCR alpha and TCR beta constant segments. Libraries were amplified in two PCR steps, with sample barcodes and sequencing adapters added in the second step. Libraries were sequenced on Illumina HiSeq 2500 (2x100 bp) or NovaSeq (2x150 bp). The paper's data handling went like this. MIGEC handled demultiplexing of reads and collapsing into UMI consensus sequences, while MiXCR performed V(D)J alignment. Vaccine-responding clonotypes were defined with edgeR using replicate PBMC samples, requiring FDR below 0.01 and a log2 fold change above 5 up to day 15. Each bulk clonotype received a CD4 or CD8 identity based on whether the sequenced CD4 or CD8 repertoire contained that clonotype at higher abundance. TCRdb reworked the public reads: Q25 trimming with fastp, MiXCR clone assembly, productive beta chains retained. CDR3 protein sequences are deduplicated, and each keeps its most common genes and DNA. These V and J calls originate from TCRdb's pipeline instead of the authors' own analysis. The sample has around 610,000 distinct CDR3 sequences on record, approximately 15% of them singletons. The ten largest clones represent over 12% of the sample.

In the germline V gene (reference sequence), CDR1 corresponds to DFQATT and CDR2 to SNEGSKA. The CDR3 runs 18 amino acids, cysteine and phenylalanine included. Kept here is only the CDR3 DNA, which spans 54 bases and is read in frame from base 1. Here V drops 0 bases and J drops 0 bases, and the junction holds 10 bases not matched to any gene. The chain joins TRBV20-1 to TRBJ2-3; TRBD2 aligns with 9 central bases. The origin of this receptor is a young man who received the YFV17D yellow fever vaccine. The sequencing here drew on PBMCs, taken on the day of the yellow fever booster vaccination. The CDR3 in this case is CSARDSGLASASTDTQYF. The DNA is as follows: TGCAGTGCTAGAGATTCCGGACTAGCGTCCGCTAGCACAGATACGCAGTATTTT.